One sample yielded the 31 T cell receptor beta chains listed below, sequenced in a study of blood T cell repertoires in COVID-19. Profiling relied on immunoSEQ multiplex PCR, and the TCRdb table lists in-frame clones only, not all of them. The repertoire holds about 160,000 clones, over 75% seen once, with approximately 11% in the top ten. Sample: peripheral blood. These TCRs come from a man aged 60-69 years with active or convalescent COVID-19.

The J gene is TRBJ1-2, the V gene TRBV3-1 (or the pseudogene TRBV3-2), with TRBD1 as a possible D gene (5 bases). The CDR3 contains 13 residues. The V end lost 2 bases, the J end lost 7 bases, and 11 bases lay between the germline ends. Per germline, CDR1 LGHDT and CDR2 YNNKEL (reference sequence). CDR3 amino acids: CASSQLQGSGYTF. DNA of the CDR3: TGTGCCAGCAGCCAACTCCAGGGATCTGGCTACACCTTC.

This clone was seen only a few times. The chain carries TRBV5-1 and TRBJ2-7, with 8 bases fitting TRBD1. The trim removed 5 bases at V and 2 bases at J, leaving 6 bases unmatched. The CDR3 extends over 14 amino acids. CDR1 and CDR2 (germline): SGHRS, YFSETQ. CDR3 sequence (DNA): TGCGCCAGCAGTCTCACAGGGGGGACCTACGAGCAGTACTTC. Protein: CASSLTGGTYEQYF.

V and J are TRBV7-9 and TRBJ2-2; 8 nucleotides align to TRBD2. Germline V gene lookup returns CDR1 SEHNR and CDR2 FQNEAQ (reference sequence). The CDR3 spans 15 residues. Trimming removed 4 bases from V and 6 bases from J; junction bases left unmatched: 7. The CDR3 DNA is TGTGCCAGCAGCTCCAGCGGGAGAGGCGCCGGGGAGCTGTTTTTT. Translation: CASSSSGRGAGELFF.

This clone came up a few times. This chain uses TRBV2 with TRBJ1-5, with TRBD1 identical over 7 bases. The CDR3 runs to 14 residues. CDR1 is SNHLY and CDR2 is FYNNEI in the germline V gene. V shed 5 bases, J shed 6 bases, and the junction held 7 bases outside the gene matches. The CDR3 sequence: CASSRGQSVQPQHF. In DNA, the CDR3 is TGTGCCAGCAGTAGGGGACAGAGCGTTCAGCCCCAGCATTTT.

This clone has only a few counts. The chain has TRBV6-5 and TRBJ1-1; possibly TRBD1 for D (6 bases). V gave up 9 bases and J gave up 4 bases, with 21 bases separating them. Germline loops: CDR1 MNHEY, CDR2 SVGAGI. The CDR3 contains 15 residues. In DNA, the CDR3 is TGTGCCAGTAAAGGACCGGGACAAAGGGGCACTGAAGCTTTCTTT. Encoded protein: CASKGPGQRGTEAFF.

Sample share makes this clone medium-sized (0.01 to 0.1%). The chain uses TRBV18 and TRBJ2-3; 13 nucleotides agree with TRBD2. V shed 5 bases and J 5 bases; nucleotides not matched to a gene: 7. In germline, CDR1 is KGHSH, CDR2 LQKENI. The CDR3 consists of 16 residues. Written as DNA, the CDR3 is TGTGCCAGCTCATCGGGACTAGCGGGAATCCGAGATACGCAGTATTTT. Protein product: CASSSGLAGIRDTQYF.

The V and J genes are TRBV6-6 and TRBJ1-2; 8 bases fit TRBD1. The CDR3 spans 15 residues. Germline CDR1 and CDR2: MNHNY and SVGAGI (reference sequence). The V segment lost 6 bases and the J segment 2 bases; nucleotides outside the gene matches: 8. CDR3 sequence (DNA): TGTGCCAGCAGCCCCGGACAGGGTGCGAACTATGGCTACACCTTC. Translating gives CASSPGQGANYGYTF.

The rearrangement links TRBV28 to TRBJ2-7, with D possibly TRBD1 on 6 matching bases. The CDR3 has 15 amino acids. The V gene's germline CDR1 is MDHEN and CDR2 SYDVKM. Trimming shortened V by 6 bases and J by 3 bases, and 18 bases separated the two germline ends. The CDR3: CASRAPQGSGYEQYF. The CDR3 DNA reads TGTGCCAGCAGGGCCCCCCAGGGGTCGGGCTACGAGCAGTACTTC.

The chain joins TRBV5-1 to TRBJ1-1, with a weak D call TRBD1 (5 bases). CDR1 is SGHRS, CDR2 YFSETQ, per germline. The ends were cut back, 4 bases at V and 5 bases at J, with 15 bases in the middle. The CDR3 contains 14 residues. The CDR3 bases are TGCGCCAGCAGCCCGTCTGGGGGAGGAACTGAAGCTTTCTTT. Its translation: CASSPSGGGTEAFF.

The chain recombines TRBV2 with TRBJ1-2; weak D call: TRBD1 (5 bases). Trimming cost V 5 bases and J 4 bases, with 14 bases left between them. Germline V gene lookup returns CDR1 SNHLY and CDR2 FYNNEI. The CDR3 extends over 14 amino acids. CDR3 sequence: CASSPPGGVYGYTF. The CDR3 DNA reads TGTGCCAGCAGTCCCCCCGGAGGGGTCTATGGCTACACCTTC.

The J gene is TRBJ2-3, the V gene TRBV3-1 (or the pseudogene TRBV3-2); TRBD1 matches 7 bases. This CDR3 region has 15 residues. Looked up from germline, CDR1 is LGHDT and CDR2 is YNNKEL (reference sequence). The junction had 12 bases not matched to a gene; V was cut back by 8 bases and J by 4 bases. This chain's CDR3 is CASRPALGGPDTQYF. The CDR3, as DNA: TGTGCCAGCCGTCCGGCTCTAGGGGGCCCAGATACGCAGTATTTT.

J is TRBJ1-1 and V is TRBV6-5; D is ambiguous. The CDR3 runs to 13 residues. The V end was cut by 6 bases, the J end by 5 bases, with 13 bases between. CDR1 MNHEY and CDR2 SVGAGI come from the germline V gene. CDR3 sequence reads: CASRTGVRTEAFF. CDR3 in DNA: TGTGCCAGCAGGACGGGAGTGAGGACTGAAGCTTTCTTT.

This chain uses TRBV6-5 with TRBJ2-7, with 9 positions matching TRBD1. V shed 7 bases and J 0 bases; nucleotides not matched to a gene: 7. This CDR3 has 15 residues. The germline V gene encodes CDR1 MNHEY and CDR2 SVGAGI. For the CDR3, the DNA is TGTGCCAGCACCGGGGACAGGGTTCTCTCCTACGAGCAGTACTTC. Translation: CASTGDRVLSYEQYF.

The CDR3 protein is CASSLSQLAGGHNEQFF. CDR3 coding DNA: TGTGCCAGCAGTTTATCCCAACTAGCGGGGGGCCACAATGAGCAGTTCTTC. This chain uses TRBV27 with TRBJ2-1; the match to TRBD2 covers 12 bases. This CDR3 spans 17 amino acids. The germline CDR1 and CDR2 sequences are MNHEY and SMNVEV (reference sequence). V lost 0 bases and J lost 5; bases outside the gene matches: 5.

Only a few counts were recorded for this clone. The chain couples TRBV19 to TRBJ2-4; 12 nucleotides agree with TRBD2. There are 18 residues in the CDR3. Germline V gives CDR1 LNHDA, CDR2 SQIVND (reference sequence). Trimming at V came to 4 bases and at J to 0 bases, leaving 7 bases not matched to a gene. The CDR3 sequence: CASSTDLAGGLAKNIQYF. The DNA for the CDR3 is TGTGCCAGTAGTACTGACCTAGCGGGGGGGCTAGCCAAAAACATTCAGTACTTC. Full variable domain (outside the CDR3, taken from reference TRBV19 and TRBJ2-4): DGGITQSPKYLFRKEGQNVTLSCEQNLNHDAMYWYRQDPGQGLRLIYYSQIVNDFQKGDIAEGYSVSREKKESFPLTVTSAQKNPTAFYLCASSTDLAGGLAKNIQYFGAGTRLSVL.

This chain connects TRBV12-2 to TRBJ1-4; TRBD1 reflects the table's D call only, with no check against the DNA. TRBV12-2 is deemed a pseudogene. The CDR3 totals 23 residues. The DNA for the CDR3 is TGTGCAAGTCGCCCCCCCCCGGGATTGGAGTGTGAGACAGGGGGTGATACTAATGAAAAACTGTTTTTT. Protein: CASRPPPGLECETGGDTNEKLFF.

In nucleotides, the CDR3 is TGTGCCACCAGCAGAGTTCGAGTGAGCGGGAGGGCCGGTTACGAGCAGTACTTC. Translating it yields CATSRVRVSGRAGYEQYF. The chain has TRBV15 and TRBJ2-7, with 10 bases that match TRBD2. Germline CDR1 reads LNHNV; CDR2 reads YYDKDF (reference sequence). CDR3 length: 18 residues. The V gene end was trimmed by 1 base and the J gene end by 4 bases; junction bases not matched to a gene: 13.

This clone occurred a few times. The chain couples TRBV5-1 to TRBJ1-3, with 10 bases matching TRBD1. The CDR3 loop spans 17 amino acids. V dropped 4 bases and J dropped 0; count of bases not matched to a gene: 7. The germline gives CDR1 SGHRS, CDR2 YFSETQ. The CDR3 sequence: CASSGTTGGGSGNTIYF. DNA for the CDR3: TGCGCCAGCAGCGGGACGACAGGGGGCGGCTCTGGAAACACCATATATTTT.

V gene TRBV5-1 combines with J gene TRBJ2-1, with D unresolved. Trimming shortened V by 7 bases and J by 0 bases, and 5 bases separated the two germline ends. The CDR3 covers 12 residues. Germline assignment: CDR1 SGHRS and CDR2 YFSETQ. The CDR3 bases are TGCGCCAGCGGCAACTCCTACAATGAGCAGTTCTTC. Its translation: CASGNSYNEQFF.

This chain uses TRBV5-1 with TRBJ2-5; D uncertain. V was cut by 6 bases and J by 1 base, with 13 bases left in between. CDR3 length: 14 residues. Germline V gives CDR1 SGHRS, CDR2 YFSETQ. CDR3 residues: CASTEAVVQETQYF. The CDR3 nucleotides are TGCGCCAGCACCGAGGCGGTTGTCCAAGAGACCCAGTACTTC. The entire variable domain, with the rest obtained from reference TRBV5-1 and TRBJ2-5, is as follows: KAGVTQTPRYLIKTRGQQVTLSCSPISGHRSVSWYQQTPGQGLQFLFEYFSETQRNKGNFPGRFSGRQFSNSRSEMNVSTLELGDSALYLCASTEAVVQETQYFGPGTRLLVL.

The chain combines TRBV10-1 with TRBJ2-4; a possible D gene is TRBD1 (7 bases). V was pared by 0 bases and J by 6 bases, with 12 bases between. This CDR3 contains 15 residues. Germline V gene sequence: CDR1 WNHNN, CDR2 SYGVQD (reference sequence). CDR3 residues: CASSESAGGGNIQYF. The CDR3 region has the DNA TGCGCCAGCAGTGAGTCGGCAGGGGGAGGAAACATTCAGTACTTC.

The J gene is TRBJ2-3, the V gene TRBV6-5; D is perhaps TRBD2 (5 bases). Looked up from germline, CDR1 is MNHEY and CDR2 is SVGAGI. The CDR3 has 15 residues. V was pared by 6 bases and J by 0 bases, with 13 bases between. The CDR3 spells CASSRTGSSTDTQYF. The DNA of the CDR3 is TGTGCCAGCAGCCGGACTGGGTCTAGCACAGATACGCAGTATTTT.

This sequence joins TRBV5-1 and TRBJ1-2; D gene ambiguous. Germline V gives CDR1 SGHRS, CDR2 YFSETQ. This CDR3 has 15 amino acids. Trimming shortened V by 4 bases and J by 3 bases, and 16 bases separated the two germline ends. DNA for the CDR3: TGCGCCAGCAGCGAGTCCGGCGGCCCGGACTATGGCTACACCTTC. Protein product: CASSESGGPDYGYTF.

The gene calls are TRBV12-3 or TRBV12-4 and TRBJ1-3; no clear D. The length of the CDR3 is 13 residues. V was pared by 6 bases and J by 4 bases, with 10 bases between. The CDR3 DNA follows: TGTGCCAGCAGCTTGGGGAGGGGAAACACCATATATTTT. The encoded protein is CASSLGRGNTIYF.

The chain joins TRBV29-1 to TRBJ2-3; no clear D gene. CDR1 and CDR2 from the germline V gene are SQVTM and ANQGSEA. V lost 3 bases and J lost 4, with 8 bases in between. The CDR3 has 12 amino acids. The CDR3 nucleotides read TGCAGCGTTGAGAATCGAGCAGATACGCAGTATTTT. It encodes CSVENRADTQYF.

This clone was observed once. The chain combines TRBV28 with TRBJ1-3; the D is unclear. The germline gives CDR1 MDHEN, CDR2 SYDVKM. V was clipped by 2 bases and J by 1 base, with 15 bases between them. The CDR3 extends over 17 amino acids. The CDR3 DNA is TGTGCCAGCAGTTTACCGGGGAAGGTCCGTTCTGGAAACACCATATATTTT. Protein sequence: CASSLPGKVRSGNTIYF.

This chain uses TRBV30 with TRBJ2-2; 8 bases fit TRBD1. V dropped 0 bases and J dropped 3; count of bases not matched to a gene: 12. In germline, CDR1 is GTSNPN, CDR2 SVGIG (reference sequence). This CDR3 spans 18 amino acids. The CDR3 coding sequence is TGTGCCTGGAGTGTACGGTACAGGGGGTATCTGGACACCGGGGAGCTGTTTTTT. Translating it yields CAWSVRYRGYLDTGELFF.

CDR3 sequence: CASSFTGSGGYTF. CDR3 DNA sequence: TGTGCCAGCAGCTTTACAGGGAGTGGTGGCTACACCTTC. The chain is built from TRBV7-9 and TRBJ1-2; TRBD1 might be the D (6 bases). This CDR3 region has 13 residues. Germline CDR1 and CDR2: SEHNR and FQNEAQ (reference sequence). V lost 3 bases and J lost 7, with 12 bases in between.

This chain joins TRBV5-5 and TRBJ1-2, with 9 bases matching TRBD1. The CDR3 loop spans 15 amino acids. The V and J ends lost 2 bases and 8 bases, in that order; junction bases with no gene match: 10. The germline gives CDR1 SGHKS, CDR2 YYEKEE (reference sequence). CDR3 in DNA: TGTGCCAGCAGCTTCGGGACAGGGCCGACCATAGGCTACACCTTC. Encoded protein: CASSFGTGPTIGYTF.

The V and J genes are TRBV5-5 and TRBJ1-5; D is unclear. The CDR3 runs to 14 residues. V lost 0 bases and J 0 bases, leaving 4 bases between the germline ends. CDR1 and CDR2 (germline): SGHKS, YYEKEE (reference sequence). The CDR3 protein is CASSLEYSNQPQHF. The DNA for the CDR3 is TGTGCCAGCAGCTTGGAATATAGCAATCAGCCCCAGCATTTT. Variable domain in full (rest from reference TRBV5-5 and TRBJ1-5): DAGVTQSPTHLIKTRGQQVTLRCSPISGHKSVSWYQQVLGQGPQFIFQYYEKEERGRGNFPDRFSARQFPNYSSELNVNALLLGDSALYLCASSLEYSNQPQHFGDGTRLSIL.

The genes are TRBV18 and TRBJ2-7; 7 nucleotides line up with TRBD1. V gave up 4 bases and J gave up 4 bases; unmatched junction bases: 4. Germline V gene sequence: CDR1 KGHSH, CDR2 LQKENI. The CDR3 totals 13 residues. CDR3 sequence (DNA): TGTGCCAGCTCACTGACAGGGAAATACGAGCAGTACTTC. As protein: CASSLTGKYEQYF.